These 18 T cell receptor beta chains share one sample of origin, sequenced in a study of blood T cell repertoires in COVID-19. Produced via immunoSEQ multiplex PCR; TCRdb's table is partial and in-frame only. The sample includes fewer than 250,000 clones, approximately 89% seen only once; the top ten take about 5%. The sequenced sample was peripheral blood. The receptors stem from a woman aged 40 to 49 with acute or convalescent COVID-19.

This clone showed up just once. The rearrangement links TRBV30 to TRBJ1-3; 9 bases align to TRBD1. CDR3 length: 16 amino acids. V lost 2 bases, J lost 0 bases, and 5 bases stayed unmatched. Per the germline V gene, CDR1 is GTSNPN and CDR2 is SVGIG (reference sequence). The CDR3 sequence: CAWSRDRVFSGNTIYF. In DNA form, the CDR3 reads TGTGCCTGGAGTCGGGACAGGGTATTCTCTGGAAACACCATATATTTT.

In DNA, the CDR3 is TGTGCCACCAGCAGAGATCCCCCAGCAGGCAACTATGGCTACACCTTC. Translated: CATSRDPPAGNYGYTF. The rearrangement joins TRBV15 to TRBJ1-2, with unresolved D. The V end lost 0 bases, the J end lost 2 bases, and 13 bases lay between the germline ends. The CDR3 covers 16 residues. CDR1 and CDR2 from the germline V gene are LNHNV and YYDKDF (reference sequence).

This clone was counted a few times. The chain uses TRBV12-5 and TRBJ1-2; D is possibly TRBD1 (6 bases). The CDR3 runs to 16 residues. Trimming shortened V by 2 bases and J by 4 bases, and 17 bases separated the two germline ends. Germline V lookup: CDR1 LGHNT, CDR2 FRNRAP. This CDR3 reads CASGLLQGVTIYGYTF. For the CDR3, the DNA is TGTGCTAGTGGTTTGCTACAGGGTGTGACTATCTATGGCTACACCTTC.

J is TRBJ2-3 and V is TRBV6-6; 14 positions match TRBD2. This CDR3 comprises 17 residues. Germline V gene lookup returns CDR1 MNHNY and CDR2 SVGAGI (reference sequence). Unmatched junction bases numbered 6, after V lost 6 bases and J lost 1 base. Here the CDR3 DNA reads TGTGCCAGCAGGCGACTAGCGGGGGGGCGGGGCACAGATACGCAGTATTTT. Amino acid sequence: CASRRLAGGRGTDTQYF.

The CDR3: CASSSGQGQTDTQYF. CDR3 DNA: TGCGCCAGCAGCTCTGGACAGGGTCAAACAGATACGCAGTATTTT. The rearrangement joins TRBV5-1 to TRBJ2-3, with 8 bases identical to TRBD1. In germline, CDR1 is SGHRS, CDR2 YFSETQ. J gave up 3 bases and V 3 bases, and 6 bases lay outside the gene matches. This CDR3 is 15 amino acids long.

CDR3 region: CASSPTGMNTEAFF. CDR3 coding DNA: TGTGCCAGCAGCCCCACAGGGATGAACACTGAAGCTTTCTTT. J is TRBJ1-1 and V is TRBV4-2; weak D call: TRBD1 (6 bases). Germline V lookup: CDR1 LGHNA, CDR2 YNFKEQ. Deletions cut 4 bases from V and 0 bases from J, with 9 bases between. The CDR3 is made up of 14 amino acids.

V gene TRBV19 combines with J gene TRBJ2-1, with TRBD2 matching over 11 bases. Looked up from germline, CDR1 is LNHDA and CDR2 is SQIVND (reference sequence). V lost 0 bases, J lost 4 bases, and 11 bases stayed unmatched. The CDR3 sequence is 19 residues long. This chain's CDR3 is CASSIDPLPTSGDYNEQFF. CDR3 bases: TGTGCCAGTAGTATAGATCCGCTTCCGACTAGCGGGGATTACAATGAGCAGTTCTTC.

V gene TRBV24-1 combines with J gene TRBJ1-1, with 8 bases aligning to TRBD1. This CDR3 spans 14 amino acids. Germline CDR1 reads KGHDR; CDR2 reads SFDVKD. V dropped 10 bases and J dropped 3; count of bases not matched to a gene: 9. The CDR3 nucleotides read TGTGCCACTAAAAGACAGGGGACCCACACTGAAGCTTTCTTT. Amino acid sequence: CATKRQGTHTEAFF.

In DNA form, the CDR3 reads TGCAGCGGAAGGACAGGGTCTGGAAACACCATATATTTT. This gives the protein CSGRTGSGNTIYF. The rearrangement uses TRBV29-1 and TRBJ1-3, with 8 bases matching TRBD1. The length of the CDR3 is 13 residues. J gave up 1 base and V 7 bases, and 3 bases lay outside the gene matches. Germline V gene lookup returns CDR1 SQVTM and CDR2 ANQGSEA.

The chain employs TRBV12-3 or TRBV12-4 and TRBJ1-1, with D uncertain. V was cut by 3 bases and J by 7 bases, with 12 bases left in between. The CDR3 sequence is 13 residues long. This chain's CDR3 is CASSFVRRLEAFF. CDR3 coding DNA: TGTGCCAGCAGTTTCGTTAGGAGACTTGAAGCTTTCTTT.

This chain connects TRBV29-1 to TRBJ1-2, with a possible D match to TRBD1 (5 bases). The V end was cut by 3 bases, the J end by 4 bases, with 9 bases between. CDR1 and CDR2 (germline): SQVTM, ANQGSEA. The CDR3 has 12 amino acids. The CDR3 protein is CSVEAGTYGYTF. The CDR3 bases are TGCAGCGTTGAGGCGGGGACCTATGGCTACACCTTC.

The gene calls are TRBV10-2 and TRBJ1-2; D is undetermined. Germline-derived CDR1 and CDR2 are WSHSY and SAAADI. The CDR3 is 11 residues long. Between the trimmed V and J ends, which lost 3 bases and 8 bases, there was a span of 7 bases. The CDR3 nucleotides read TGCGCCAGCAGTGAAGGAGGCGGCTACACCTTC. Amino acid sequence: CASSEGGGYTF.

This clone appeared a single time. This chain uses TRBV15 with TRBJ1-2; D not certain. Trimming left V 1 base short and J 10 bases short, with 16 bases between. Germline-derived CDR1 and CDR2 are LNHNV and YYDKDF (reference sequence). CDR3 size: 14 residues. The CDR3 DNA is TGTGCCACCAGCAGAGTCCGGGTCGGGTCTGACTACACCTTC. Translated: CATSRVRVGSDYTF.

V and J are TRBV19 and TRBJ1-2; D not certain. From germline, CDR1 is LNHDA and CDR2 SQIVND (reference sequence). The CDR3 length is 12 residues. The germline V and J ends were trimmed by 7 bases and 4 bases, with 10 bases remaining between them. The CDR3 region is CASNNNIYGYTF. The DNA for the CDR3 is TGTGCCAGTAATAACAACATCTATGGCTACACCTTC.

The V and J genes are TRBV5-1 and TRBJ1-3; no clear D. The CDR3 totals 16 residues. Trimming left V 2 bases short and J 9 bases short, with 21 bases between. The germline V gene encodes CDR1 SGHRS and CDR2 YFSETQ. The CDR3 DNA reads as TGCGCCAGCAGCTTAGGTGGCGCCGGTCGAGGGAGCACCATATATTTT. Its translation: CASSLGGAGRGSTIYF.

V usage is TRBV4-1 and J usage is TRBJ1-1; D may be TRBD1 (5 bases). CDR1 is MGHRA, CDR2 YSYEKL, per germline. This CDR3 contains 11 residues. Trimming cost V 4 bases and J 11 bases, with 11 bases left between them. CDR3 nucleotide sequence: TGCGCCAGCAGCCGCGGGGACGGTGCTTTCTTT. Its protein product is CASSRGDGAFF.

The chain carries TRBV9 and TRBJ2-5, with TRBD2 as a possible D gene (6 bases). This CDR3 has 17 residues. The germline CDR1 and CDR2 sequences are SGDLS and YYNGEE. Trimming shortened V by 4 bases and J by 1 base, and 20 bases separated the two germline ends. The CDR3 loop is CASSFLGRRGIQETQYF. In DNA form, the CDR3 reads TGTGCCAGCAGCTTCCTCGGACGCCGGGGGATCCAAGAGACCCAGTACTTC.

Only a few counts were recorded for this clone. This rearrangement joins TRBV10-1 to TRBJ2-7; D possibly corresponds to TRBD1 (5 bases). The CDR3 runs 16 residues. CDR1 WNHNN and CDR2 SYGVQD come from the germline V gene (reference sequence). Trimming left V 0 bases short and J 3 bases short, with 15 bases between. CDR3 in DNA: TGCGCCAGCAGTGAGTCCCGACAGTTCCCCTTCTACGAGCAGTACGTC. Its translation is CASSESRQFPFYEQYV.